Here is one TCR beta chain with its context. No cognate antigen has been identified for it. No clone much larger than this one lies a single base away; base qualities are absent. TCRbeta CDR3 regions were amplified from genomic DNA by means of the immunoSEQ Assay, a bias-controlled multiplex PCR. The original methods were these. Nucleated cell counts per sample were estimated from amplification of reference gene primers within the assay. To quantify the absolute abundance of each unique TCRbeta CDR3 rearrangement, sequence reads were collapsed and filtered. For each sample, productive Simpson clonality was calculated as the square root of Simpson's diversity index over productive rearrangements. TCRdb's version of the immuneACCESS table is confined to in-frame rearrangements and falls short of the full clone set. An unresolved V gene accounts for under half of the shortfall where checked; the remainder is of unknown origin. That table gives V, J and clone size, and the DNA gave D and trimming. The sample table lists 120,000 to 150,000 clones, approximately 89% of them with a count of one. Of the sample, about 1.5% is held by the ten largest clones.

From its cysteine to its phenylalanine, the CDR3 spans 14 amino acids. CDR3 DNA only is kept here, 42 bases in frame from base 1. From a lookup of the germline V gene (reference sequence), CDR1 and CDR2 are LNHDA and SQIVND. V loses 8 bases, J loses 7 bases, and the germline ends lie 20 bases apart. The data derive from a study of blood T cell repertoires in COVID-19 (dated by TCRdb to the early 2020s). With respect to the entire study: Samples covering the acute and convalescent phases of COVID-19 were provided by collaborators in the United States, Italy and Spain. Samples came from the ongoing ImmuneRACE study (first 160 participants) plus 1,254 subjects from 6 global collaborators. The repertoires were made available in a free public database intended to serve as a resource for research on the immune response to SARS-CoV-2. Nearly every sample came with metadata listing a de-identified subject ID, COVID-19 status, age in years and sex. Subjects who had been exposed to COVID-19, were actively infected with it, or had recovered from it provided the deeply sampled blood TCRbeta repertoires that made up the dataset. The prospective study material was composed of cDNA or gDNA derived from T cells, B-cell-depleted T cells, or PBMCs. Where available, HLA class I and class II types were obtained from metadata supplied by the sample provider rather than from assay-based typing.

The collaborating institutions used their own protocols to collect whole blood in K2EDTA tubes. For TCRbeta analysis, collaborator samples were shipped as frozen whole blood, as isolated PBMCs, or as DNA extracted from either sample type. Study-wide findings and limitations: The amount of clinical and demographic metadata varied by source and participant and was provided uncurated.

The rearrangement joined TRBV19 to TRBJ1-1; the D gene is perhaps TRBD1, from 6 matching bases. The TCR sequence derives from a human donor in a cohort sampled during active COVID-19. Material: peripheral blood. The CDR3 protein is CASLNRDGTSEAFF. The nucleotide sequence is TGTGCCAGTCTTAACAGGGACGGAACAAGTGAAGCTTTCTTT.